Presented here are 26 T cell receptor beta chains from one specimen sequenced in a study of vaccination and CD4 T cells after COVID-19. No antigen has been identified for these receptors. An Oncomine TCR Beta short-read assay was used to sequence the DNA from cultured CD4+ T cells. TCRdb analysed the PCR reads with MiXCR anew, one entry per CDR3 protein. The table lists about 20,000 distinct CDR3 sequences, about 40% of them singletons. Treatment meaning: approximately nine-day PBMC culture with coronavirus spike peptide pools or control peptides (ViraFEST assay). Here the sequenced sample was CD4+ T cells from blood, cultured in vitro, taken before SARS-CoV-2 vaccination. These TCRs come from a human donor who received a COVID-19 vaccine.

V usage is TRBV6-1 and J usage is TRBJ2-4; maybe TRBD1 (7 bases). Germline V gene data show CDR1 as MNHNS and CDR2 as SASEGT. The V end lost 5 bases, the J end lost 2 bases, and 19 bases lay between the germline ends. The CDR3 covers 17 residues. The CDR3 here is CASSPRDRGGPKNIQYF. The CDR3, as DNA: TGTGCCAGCAGTCCCCGGGACAGAGGAGGGCCCAAAAACATTCAGTACTTC.

The table lists this clonotype with a count of one. V gene TRBV20-1 combines with J gene TRBJ2-3; 8 bases agree with TRBD2. The CDR3 has 13 amino acids. Germline CDR1 is DFQATT and CDR2 is SNEGSKA (reference sequence). The V and J ends lost 6 bases and 4 bases, in that order; junction bases with no gene match: 6. CDR3 protein: CSARGGWADTQYF. The CDR3 DNA follows: TGCAGTGCCCGGGGGGGATGGGCAGATACGCAGTATTTT.

The chain links TRBV2 to TRBJ1-1; no clear D. Germline CDR1 SNHLY, CDR2 FYNNEI. The CDR3 is made up of 14 amino acids. Trimming removed 6 bases from V and 7 bases from J, with 18 bases in between. In DNA, the CDR3 is TGTGCCAGCAGCTCGAGGGCGGCGGGGAATGAAGCTTTCTTT. Translating gives CASSSRAAGNEAFF.

In its sample, this clonotype was seen a few times. V gene TRBV10-1 combines with J gene TRBJ2-2; perhaps TRBD2 as D (6 bases). The CDR3 covers 17 residues. CDR1 and CDR2 from the germline V gene are WNHNN and SYGVQD (reference sequence). The germline V and J ends were trimmed by 3 bases and 2 bases, with 16 bases remaining between them. The CDR3 sequence: CASSDQTGTHNTGELFF. CDR3 coding DNA: TGCGCCAGCAGTGACCAAACCGGGACTCATAACACCGGGGAGCTGTTTTTT.

This chain links TRBV7-2 with TRBJ2-4; 10 nucleotides match TRBD2. CDR1 is SGHTA, CDR2 FQGNSA, per germline. The CDR3 sequence is 17 residues long. The V segment lost 1 base and the J segment 2 bases; nucleotides outside the gene matches: 5. The DNA for the CDR3 is TGTGCCAGCAGCTTAGTCTCTAGCGGGGGACCCAAAAACATTCAGTACTTC. It codes for CASSLVSSGGPKNIQYF.

This clonotype was counted a few times. The genes are TRBV6-1 and TRBJ2-3; 8 bases fit TRBD2. V lost 7 bases to trimming and J lost 3 bases; unmatched junction nucleotides: 9. Germline lookup yields CDR1 MNHNS and CDR2 SASEGT. The CDR3 runs 15 residues. CDR3 sequence reads: CASILGLVRTDTQYF. The CDR3 nucleotides read TGTGCCAGCATCCTGGGACTAGTGAGAACAGATACGCAGTATTTT.

This clonotype was detected only once. The chain has TRBV6-1 and TRBJ2-7, with a weak D call TRBD1 (5 bases). The germline CDR1 and CDR2 sequences are MNHNS and SASEGT. Deletions cut 7 bases from V and 5 bases from J, with 12 bases between. CDR3 length equals 12 residues. The DNA of the CDR3 is TGTGCCAGCACCGTAACAGGCCACGAGCAGTACTTC. Its protein is CASTVTGHEQYF.

Only a few counts were recorded for this clonotype. The chain uses TRBV11-3 and TRBJ1-1; the D is unclear. The CDR3 runs to 14 residues. Looked up from germline, CDR1 is SGHNT and CDR2 is YENEEA. V was clipped by 4 bases and J by 5 bases, with 14 bases between them. The CDR3 DNA reads TGTGCCAGCAGCTCCCGGGGAGACTTGACTGAAGCTTTCTTT. Amino acids: CASSSRGDLTEAFF.

The J gene is TRBJ2-7, the V gene TRBV30; 8 positions match TRBD2. Germline lookup yields CDR1 GTSNPN and CDR2 SVGIG (reference sequence). V lost 3 bases to trimming and J lost 6 bases; unmatched junction nucleotides: 10. The CDR3 contains 14 residues. The CDR3 protein is CAWSFSSGGTEQYF. The DNA of the CDR3 is TGTGCCTGGAGCTTTTCCAGCGGGGGAACCGAGCAGTACTTC.

The V gene is TRBV20-1, the J gene TRBJ2-3; D not certain. V shed 3 bases and J shed 3 bases, with 7 bases lying between them. CDR3 size: 12 residues. The germline gives CDR1 DFQATT, CDR2 SNEGSKA (reference sequence). Here the CDR3 reads CSASVRTDTQYF. The CDR3, as DNA: TGCAGTGCTAGCGTAAGGACAGATACGCAGTATTTT.

This clonotype was seen a handful of times. The chain employs TRBV27 and TRBJ1-6; TRBD1 agrees at 7 bases. With 4 bases clipped from V and 6 bases from J, the junction kept 6 bases outside the gene matches. CDR3 size: 15 residues. CDR1 is MNHEY, CDR2 SMNVEV, per germline (reference sequence). This CDR3 reads CASSSVGQTNSPLHF. DNA of the CDR3: TGTGCCAGCAGTTCCGTGGGACAGACTAATTCACCCCTCCACTTT.

The chain couples TRBV6-5 to TRBJ1-1; the D gene is possibly TRBD1 (6 bases). This CDR3 has 14 residues. CDR1 is MNHEY and CDR2 is SVGAGI in the germline V gene. Trimming removed 0 bases at V and 11 bases at J, with 16 bases between. The CDR3 sequence is CASSYSSGVKGAFF. The DNA for the CDR3 is TGTGCCAGCAGTTACTCGTCAGGGGTAAAGGGGGCTTTCTTT.

The chain combines TRBV5-1 with TRBJ1-1; 8 bases line up with TRBD1. CDR3 length equals 16 residues. V lost 0 bases and J lost 1; bases outside the gene matches: 5. Looked up from germline, CDR1 is SGHRS and CDR2 is YFSETQ. The DNA of the CDR3 is TGCGCCAGCAGCTTGGTCGACAGGGGCCCGAACACTGAAGCTTTCTTT. It specifies CASSLVDRGPNTEAFF.

The chain recombines TRBV12-3 or TRBV12-4 with TRBJ1-6; 11 bases line up with TRBD1. The CDR3 is 15 residues long. Germline trimming cut 7 bases from V and 10 bases from J; bases unmatched to any gene: 9. The CDR3 loop is CASTKSGTGGSPLHF. The CDR3 coding sequence is TGTGCCAGCACTAAATCCGGGACAGGGGGATCACCCCTCCACTTT.

This clonotype was recorded a few times. The chain joins TRBV20-1 to TRBJ1-2, with a tentative D call TRBD1 (6 bases). With 3 bases removed from V and 3 bases from J, the gap between germline ends came to 8 bases. CDR1 and CDR2 from the germline V gene are DFQATT and SNEGSKA (reference sequence). The CDR3 is 12 amino acids. CDR3: CSASRQDYGYTF. The CDR3 coding sequence is TGCAGTGCTAGCAGACAGGACTATGGCTACACCTTC.

The rearrangement uses TRBV11-3 and TRBJ1-1, with 8 bases fitting TRBD1. The V and J ends lost 4 bases and 1 base, in that order; junction bases with no gene match: 8. The germline gives CDR1 SGHNT, CDR2 YENEEA. This CDR3 is 16 amino acids long. The chain's CDR3 is CASSSGQGKGNTEAFF. The CDR3 DNA reads as TGTGCCAGCAGCTCCGGACAGGGAAAGGGGAACACTGAAGCTTTCTTT.

The V gene is TRBV19, the J gene TRBJ1-3; possibly TRBD1 for D (5 bases). The germline V gene has CDR1 LNHDA and CDR2 SQIVND (reference sequence). Trimming took off 2 bases at V and 0 bases at J, with 11 bases between the two ends. This CDR3 is built from 16 residues. CDR3 sequence: CASSIQGPSSGNTIYF. The DNA for the CDR3 is TGTGCCAGTAGTATACAGGGACCCTCCTCTGGAAACACCATATATTTT. Variable domain in full (rest from reference TRBV19 and TRBJ1-3): DGGITQSPKYLFRKEGQNVTLSCEQNLNHDAMYWYRQDPGQGLRLIYYSQIVNDFQKGDIAEGYSVSREKKESFPLTVTSAQKNPTAFYLCASSIQGPSSGNTIYFGEGSWLTVV.

This clonotype showed up just a few times. The gene calls are TRBV4-1 and TRBJ1-5; D might be TRBD1 (5 bases). The CDR3 length is 17 residues. Germline CDR1 and CDR2: MGHRA and YSYEKL. Between the trimmed V and J ends, which lost 1 base and 6 bases, there was a span of 19 bases. As DNA, the CDR3 is TGCGCCAGCAGCCAAGTTGATATGGGGCTCACGACTCAGCCCCAGCATTTT. This translates into CASSQVDMGLTTQPQHF.

This clonotype has only a few counts. The chain joins TRBV7-6 to TRBJ1-6; TRBD1 is a possible D gene (5 bases). The CDR3 sequence is 15 residues long. The ends were cut back, 2 bases at V and 7 bases at J, with 12 bases in the middle. CDR1 SGHVS and CDR2 FNYEAQ come from the germline V gene. CDR3 region: CASSLKSGGNSPLHF. In nucleotides, the CDR3 is TGTGCCAGCAGCTTAAAGTCCGGGGGGAATTCACCCCTCCACTTT.

By frequency in the sample, this clonotype is medium-sized. The rearrangement uses TRBV10-3 and TRBJ1-2, with TRBD1 as a possible D gene (6 bases). The CDR3 contains 13 residues. CDR1 and CDR2 from the germline V gene are ENHRY and SYGVKD. Trimming took 10 bases from V and 2 from J, leaving 14 bases between them. The CDR3 here is CATSLDRNYGYTF. The DNA for the CDR3 is TGTGCCACCTCTTTGGACAGAAACTATGGCTACACCTTC.

This clonotype was counted only a few times. A junction boundary mismatches the germline segment, possibly from a read error. This chain connects TRBV2 to TRBJ1-2; TRBD1 aligns across 7 bases. The CDR3 totals 14 residues. Germline CDR1 and CDR2: SNHLY and FYNNEI. The CDR3 nucleotides read TGTGCCAGCAATCCGGGACAGTGGGGATATGACTACACCTTC. As protein: CASNPGQWGYDYTF.

This clonotype was observed once. The V call is TRBV10-1, the J call TRBJ2-3, with TRBD1 identical over 10 bases. Trimming took 5 bases from V and 6 from J; bases not matched to a gene: 11. There are 16 residues in the CDR3. Germline CDR1 reads WNHNN; CDR2 reads SYGVQD (reference sequence). The CDR3 loop reads CASSPAGTGVSDTQYF. The CDR3 nucleotides are TGCGCCAGCAGTCCGGCCGGGACAGGGGTTTCCGATACGCAGTATTTT.

This chain connects TRBV21-1 to TRBJ2-7; the tabulated D call, TRBD1, remains unverified against the DNA. TRBV21-1 is reported as a pseudogene. The CDR3 loop spans 19 amino acids. CDR3 in amino acids: CASSKARLGQGARAYEQYF. The CDR3 DNA is TGTGCCAGCAGCAAAGCAAGGTTGGGACAGGGGGCTAGGGCCTACGAGCAGTACTTC.

V and J are TRBV6-5 and TRBJ2-7, with 7 bases aligning to TRBD1. The CDR3 contains 19 residues. The germline V gene has CDR1 MNHEY and CDR2 SVGAGI. The V segment lost 4 bases and the J segment 2 bases; nucleotides outside the gene matches: 20. CDR3 in DNA: TGTGCCAGCAGTTTCCAGCGTTCGACAGGGAATTTCCGGGCCTACGAGCAGTACTTC. Protein product: CASSFQRSTGNFRAYEQYF.

V and J are TRBV30 and TRBJ2-3; 9 bases map to TRBD2. In germline, CDR1 is GTSNPN, CDR2 SVGIG (reference sequence). The CDR3 extends over 15 amino acids. J lost 3 bases, V lost 2 bases, and 6 bases had no gene match. CDR3 sequence (DNA): TGTGCCTGGAGTAGCGGGGGGTACGGTACAGATACGCAGTATTTT. Its translation: CAWSSGGYGTDTQYF.

This sequence joins TRBV2 and TRBJ1-2; perhaps TRBD1 as D (6 bases). Germline CDR1 SNHLY, CDR2 FYNNEI. V was clipped by 3 bases and J by 7 bases, with 12 bases between them. The CDR3 extends over 13 amino acids. Here the CDR3 DNA reads TGTGCCAGCAGTGATACAGGGTGGCTTGGCTACACCTTC. This gives the protein CASSDTGWLGYTF.